The 25 T cell receptor beta chains below come from one sample, sequenced in a study of response to subunit inactivated influenza vaccine. A single record per CDR3 protein comes from TCRdb applying MiXCR to the RT-PCR reads. There are about 160,000 distinct CDR3 sequences in the sample; roughly 10% occur only once, and roughly 12% lies in the top ten. Sequencing used non-naive T cells sorted from PBMCs, obtained around seven weeks after vaccination. The receptor source for this set is a man aged 45-65 years who received an inactivated influenza vaccine.

This chain uses TRBV28 with TRBJ2-4; 12 nucleotides line up with TRBD2. The ends lost 5 bases at V and 4 bases at J; junction bases unmatched: 6. The V gene's germline CDR1 is MDHEN and CDR2 SYDVKM. The CDR3 is made up of 16 amino acids. The CDR3 protein is CASSPPSGGAKNIQYF. The CDR3 region has the DNA TGTGCCAGCAGTCCACCTAGCGGGGGGGCGAAAAACATTCAGTACTTC.

The chain combines TRBV30 with TRBJ1-2; D may be TRBD1 (6 bases). Germline V gene sequence: CDR1 GTSNPN, CDR2 SVGIG (reference sequence). The CDR3 totals 12 residues. Trimming removed 2 bases at V and 9 bases at J, with 13 bases between. The CDR3 nucleotides read TGTGCCTGGAGTATGCCTCAGGGGCGCTACACCTTC. As protein: CAWSMPQGRYTF.

This clonotype showed up just a few times. The rearrangement uses TRBV6-1 and TRBJ2-1; 13 positions agree with TRBD2. J lost 8 bases, V lost 5 bases, and 9 bases had no gene match. The V gene's germline CDR1 is MNHNS and CDR2 SASEGT. The CDR3 sequence is 16 residues long. Here the CDR3 DNA reads TGTGCCAGCAGTCCCACCGGACTAGCGGGAGTTCATGAGCAGTTCTTC. This encodes CASSPTGLAGVHEQFF.

This clonotype was found many times. The chain links TRBV24-1 to TRBJ2-7; possibly TRBD1 or TRBD2 for D (5 bases each). Germline CDR1 reads KGHDR; CDR2 reads SFDVKD. The V end lost 8 bases, the J end lost 9 bases, and 16 bases lay between the germline ends. The CDR3 spans 12 residues. The CDR3 bases are TGTGCCACCAAACTCACAGGAGGAGTGCAGTACTTC. It yields the protein CATKLTGGVQYF.

This chain links TRBV11-1 with TRBJ2-3; 9 bases agree with TRBD2. The J segment lost 3 bases and the V segment lost 2 bases, leaving 12 bases of the junction unmatched. The CDR3 length is 18 residues. Germline V gene data show CDR1 as SGHAT and CDR2 as FQDESV (reference sequence). The CDR3 region is CASSLFASGILTTDTQYF. CDR3 sequence (DNA): TGTGCCAGCAGCTTATTCGCTAGCGGGATCCTCACGACAGATACGCAGTATTTT.

A few counts support this clonotype. V usage is TRBV28 and J usage is TRBJ2-2; 7 bases line up with TRBD1. Germline CDR1 is MDHEN and CDR2 is SYDVKM. Trimming cost V 2 bases and J 7 bases; bases outside gene matches: 7. The CDR3 covers 15 residues. Written as DNA, the CDR3 is TGTGCCAGCAGTTTAAGACAGGGTAGTGGCGGGGAGCTGTTTTTT. Its protein product is CASSLRQGSGGELFF.

The rearrangement uses TRBV6-2 or TRBV6-3 and TRBJ1-6; 9 bases map to TRBD1. J lost 9 bases, V lost 2 bases, and 8 bases had no gene match. This CDR3 has 16 amino acids. CDR1 is MNHEY, CDR2 SVGEGT, per germline. This CDR3 reads CASSYEEGTGFSPLHF. The CDR3 DNA reads TGTGCCAGCAGTTACGAGGAAGGGACAGGGTTTTCACCCCTCCACTTT.

The chain employs TRBV5-6 and TRBJ2-7, with D unclear. This CDR3 contains 13 residues. Looked up from germline, CDR1 is SGHDT and CDR2 is YYEEEE. Trimming shortened V by 9 bases and J by 6 bases, and 19 bases separated the two germline ends. The CDR3 region has the DNA TGTGCCATGAGCCATGGGATCCTCTGCGAGCAGTACTTC. This translates into CAMSHGILCEQYF.

The chain has TRBV3-1 and TRBJ2-1; 11 bases match TRBD1. Germline V gene sequence: CDR1 LGHDT, CDR2 YNNKEL (reference sequence). The CDR3 has 16 residues. J gave up 6 bases and V 1 base, and 5 bases lay outside the gene matches. The CDR3 nucleotides read TGTGCCAGCAGCCAAGTCGGGACAGGGGGTGGCAATGAGCAGTTCTTC. Translation gives CASSQVGTGGGNEQFF.

This clonotype was detected only a few times. The chain employs TRBV2 and TRBJ1-3; D unclear. Looked up from germline, CDR1 is SNHLY and CDR2 is FYNNEI. V was shortened by 6 bases and J by 3 bases, with 9 bases between the two germline ends. This CDR3 comprises 13 residues. DNA for the CDR3: TGTGCCAGCAGGCAGGACGGTGGAAACACCATATATTTT. Translated, it gives CASRQDGGNTIYF.

This clonotype was seen a handful of times. This sequence joins TRBV7-6 and TRBJ1-3; D perhaps matches TRBD1 (5 bases). The germline V gene has CDR1 SGHVS and CDR2 FNYEAQ. V lost 5 bases and J lost 8, with 19 bases in between. The CDR3 is 15 amino acids. The CDR3 DNA sequence: TGTGCCAGCAGCCTGAGTCAGGGTAAACGAGACACCATATATTTT. The encoded protein is CASSLSQGKRDTIYF.

Only a few counts were recorded for this clonotype. The chain joins TRBV5-1 to TRBJ2-1; maybe TRBD1 (6 bases). Germline CDR1 is SGHRS and CDR2 is YFSETQ. This CDR3 spans 15 amino acids. V lost 0 bases and J 5 bases, leaving 12 bases between the germline ends. The CDR3 reads CASSLGQGINNEQFF. CDR3 in DNA: TGCGCCAGCAGCTTGGGCCAGGGGATTAACAATGAGCAGTTCTTC.

J is TRBJ2-1 and V is TRBV6-8, with 10 bases lining up with TRBD2. This CDR3 is 15 amino acids long. Germline V lookup: CDR1 MNHGY, CDR2 SAAAGT. The V and J ends lost 5 bases and 4 bases, in that order; junction bases with no gene match: 5. CDR3 sequence reads: CASSAGTSAYNEQFF. CDR3 bases: TGTGCCAGCAGTGCCGGGACTAGCGCGTACAATGAGCAGTTCTTC.

This chain connects TRBV6-5 to TRBJ1-1, with D tentatively TRBD1 (5 bases). CDR3 length: 11 residues. V was clipped by 10 bases and J by 1 base, with 7 bases between them. Germline CDR1 is MNHEY and CDR2 is SVGAGI. CDR3 sequence: CATQGNTEAFF. Here the CDR3 DNA reads TGTGCCACCCAGGGGAACACTGAAGCTTTCTTT.

This clonotype was detected a few times. V and J are TRBV10-1 and TRBJ2-1, with 7 bases matching TRBD1. Per the germline V gene, CDR1 is WNHNN and CDR2 is SYGVQD (reference sequence). There are 11 residues in the CDR3. The junction had 4 bases not matched to a gene; V was cut back by 6 bases and J by 11 bases. The CDR3 region has the DNA TGCGCCAGCAGCCTGACAGGGAAGCAGTTCTTC. This codes for CASSLTGKQFF.

The chain links TRBV28 to TRBJ1-1, with 10 bases fitting TRBD1. The CDR3 runs 16 residues. The junction had 7 bases not matched to a gene; V was cut back by 5 bases and J by 1 base. Germline V CDR1 and CDR2: MDHEN, SYDVKM. CDR3 loop: CASSDRGLGWNTEAFF. The CDR3 DNA reads as TGTGCCAGCAGTGACAGGGGGCTCGGTTGGAACACTGAAGCTTTCTTT.

The V call is TRBV2, the J call TRBJ2-1, with 8 bases aligning to TRBD1. Per the germline V gene, CDR1 is SNHLY and CDR2 is FYNNEI. J was trimmed by 2 bases and V by 2 bases; bases with no gene match: 5. This CDR3 is 16 amino acids long. The CDR3 is CASSEIATGAYNEQFF. Here the CDR3 DNA reads TGTGCCAGCAGTGAAATAGCGACAGGGGCCTACAATGAGCAGTTCTTC.

A few counts support this clonotype. The gene calls are TRBV6-1 and TRBJ2-3, with D possibly matching TRBD1 (5 bases). Per germline, CDR1 MNHNS and CDR2 SASEGT. Trimming shortened V by 8 bases and J by 7 bases, and 10 bases separated the two germline ends. The CDR3 spans 11 residues. The CDR3 bases are TGTGCCAGCGGTCAGGGTAATACGCAGTATTTT. This encodes CASGQGNTQYF.

This clonotype was observed a handful of times. V gene TRBV7-9 combines with J gene TRBJ1-1, with 7 bases that match TRBD1. CDR1 is SEHNR and CDR2 is FQNEAQ in the germline V gene (reference sequence). The CDR3 contains 14 residues. V lost 4 bases, J lost 1 base, and 3 bases stayed unmatched. DNA for the CDR3: TGTGCCAGCAGCTACGGACAGGAGAACACTGAAGCTTTCTTT. Its translation: CASSYGQENTEAFF. The whole variable domain, filled in from reference TRBV7-9 and TRBJ1-1, reads DTGVSQNPRHKITKRGQNVTFRCDPISEHNRLYWYRQTLGQGPEFLTYFQNEAQLEKSRLLSDRFSAERPKGSFSTLEIQRTEQGDSAMYLCASSYGQENTEAFFGQGTRLTVV.

This clonotype has ten or more counts. This chain links TRBV5-1 with TRBJ2-1, with 10 positions matching TRBD2. This CDR3 region has 19 residues. V shed 0 bases, J shed 2 bases, and the junction held 11 bases outside the gene matches. The germline V gene has CDR1 SGHRS and CDR2 YFSETQ. DNA of the CDR3: TGCGCCAGCAGCTTGGTTTTGGGTAGCGGGGGGCAGACCTACAATGAGCAGTTCTTC. As protein: CASSLVLGSGGQTYNEQFF.

This clonotype was counted only a few times. V usage is TRBV20-1 and J usage is TRBJ1-2; D gene unclear. This CDR3 contains 11 residues. Germline V gene sequence: CDR1 DFQATT, CDR2 SNEGSKA (reference sequence). V was pared by 3 bases and J by 7 bases, with 9 bases between. This chain's CDR3 is CSASSASGYTF. The DNA of the CDR3 is TGCAGTGCTAGTTCGGCCTCTGGCTACACCTTC.

CDR3 sequence reads: CASSQSTGYTIYF. Written as DNA, the CDR3 is TGTGCCAGCAGCCAATCTACGGGATACACCATATATTTT. J is TRBJ1-3 and V is TRBV7-9, with D unclear. Trimming stripped 5 bases from V and 8 bases from J, with 13 bases between. CDR3 length equals 13 residues. Germline V CDR1 and CDR2: SEHNR, FQNEAQ (reference sequence).

This rearrangement joins TRBV7-2 to TRBJ2-2; D gene unclear. The V gene's germline CDR1 is SGHTA and CDR2 FQGNSA. The CDR3 is 15 amino acids. Trimming cost V 2 bases and J 2 bases, with 9 bases left between them. CDR3 amino acids: CASSLNRFNTGELFF. Written as DNA, the CDR3 is TGTGCCAGCAGCTTAAATAGATTTAACACCGGGGAGCTGTTTTTT.

This clonotype was recorded at least ten times. V is TRBV11-2 and J is TRBJ1-2, with D hard to call. This CDR3 has 15 residues. Between the trimmed V and J ends, which lost 4 bases and 5 bases, there was a span of 17 bases. Germline V CDR1 and CDR2: SGHAT, FQNNGV. CDR3 sequence reads: CASSSMMKGSYGYTF. In DNA form, the CDR3 reads TGTGCCAGCAGCTCTATGATGAAGGGCTCTTATGGCTACACCTTC.

There are a few counts of this clonotype. CDR3 coding DNA: TGTGCCAGCAGTGAGACCCCCCCGTTTGGGACACCCCTCCACTTT. Residues: CASSETPPFGTPLHF. This chain joins TRBV6-1 and TRBJ1-6; the D is unclear. Trimming took off 3 bases at V and 11 bases at J, with 17 bases between the two ends. Germline V CDR1 and CDR2: MNHNS, SASEGT. The CDR3 runs 15 residues.